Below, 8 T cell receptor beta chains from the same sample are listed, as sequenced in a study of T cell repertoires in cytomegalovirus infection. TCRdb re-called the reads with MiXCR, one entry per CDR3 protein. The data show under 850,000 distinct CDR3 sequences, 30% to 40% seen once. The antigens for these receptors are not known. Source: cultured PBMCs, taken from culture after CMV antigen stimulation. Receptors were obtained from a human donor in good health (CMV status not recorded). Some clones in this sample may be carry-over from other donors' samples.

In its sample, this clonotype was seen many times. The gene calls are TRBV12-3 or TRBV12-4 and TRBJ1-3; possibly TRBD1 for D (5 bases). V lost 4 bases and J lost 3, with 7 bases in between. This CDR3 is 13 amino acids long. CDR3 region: CASSSDSGNTIYF. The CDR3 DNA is TGTGCCAGCAGTTCCGACAGTGGAAACACCATATATTTT.

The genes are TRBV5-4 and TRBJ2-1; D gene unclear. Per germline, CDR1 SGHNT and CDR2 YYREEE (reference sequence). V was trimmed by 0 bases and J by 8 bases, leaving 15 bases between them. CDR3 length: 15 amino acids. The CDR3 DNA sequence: TGTGCCAGCAGCTTGGCCTATGAGCAGTTGGATGAGCAGTTCTTC. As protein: CASSLAYEQLDEQFF.

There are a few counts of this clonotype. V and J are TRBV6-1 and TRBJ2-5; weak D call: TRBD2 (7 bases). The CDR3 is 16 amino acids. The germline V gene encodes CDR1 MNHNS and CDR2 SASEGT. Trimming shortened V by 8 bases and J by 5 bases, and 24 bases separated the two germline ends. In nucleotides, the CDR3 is TGTGCCAGCGGCTCGGCGGGAGAGGGGGACACCGAGACCCAGTACTTC. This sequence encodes CASGSAGEGDTETQYF.

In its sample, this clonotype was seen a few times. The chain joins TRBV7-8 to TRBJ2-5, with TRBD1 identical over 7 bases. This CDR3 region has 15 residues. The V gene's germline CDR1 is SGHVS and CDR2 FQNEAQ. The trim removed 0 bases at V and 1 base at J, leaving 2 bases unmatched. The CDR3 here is CASSLAGTVQETQYF. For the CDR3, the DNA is TGTGCCAGCAGCTTAGCTGGGACAGTCCAAGAGACCCAGTACTTC.

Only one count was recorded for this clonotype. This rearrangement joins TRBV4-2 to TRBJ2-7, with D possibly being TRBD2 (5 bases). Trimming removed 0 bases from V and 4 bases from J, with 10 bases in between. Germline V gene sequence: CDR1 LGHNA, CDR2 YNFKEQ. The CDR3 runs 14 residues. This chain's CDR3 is CASSQDSRLYEQYF. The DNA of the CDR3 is TGTGCCAGCAGCCAAGACTCCAGACTATACGAGCAGTACTTC.

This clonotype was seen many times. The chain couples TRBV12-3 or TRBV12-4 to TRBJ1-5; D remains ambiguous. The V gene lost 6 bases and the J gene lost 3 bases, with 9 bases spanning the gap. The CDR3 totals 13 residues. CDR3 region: CASSGHPNQPQHF. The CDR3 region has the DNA TGTGCCAGCAGCGGGCACCCCAATCAGCCCCAGCATTTT.

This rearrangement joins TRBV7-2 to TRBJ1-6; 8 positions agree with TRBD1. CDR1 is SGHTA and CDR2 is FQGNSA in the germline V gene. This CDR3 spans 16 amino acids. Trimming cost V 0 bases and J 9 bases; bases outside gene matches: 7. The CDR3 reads CASSLAGQGASSPLHF. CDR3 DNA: TGTGCCAGCAGCTTAGCCGGGCAGGGGGCTTCTTCACCCCTCCACTTT.

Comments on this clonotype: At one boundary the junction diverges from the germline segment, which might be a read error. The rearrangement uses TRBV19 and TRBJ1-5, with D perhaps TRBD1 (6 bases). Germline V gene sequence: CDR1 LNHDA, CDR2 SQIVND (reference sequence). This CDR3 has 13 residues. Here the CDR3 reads CVSRGQINQPQHF. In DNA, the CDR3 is TGTGTCAGTAGAGGACAGATAAATCAGCCCCAGCATTTT.